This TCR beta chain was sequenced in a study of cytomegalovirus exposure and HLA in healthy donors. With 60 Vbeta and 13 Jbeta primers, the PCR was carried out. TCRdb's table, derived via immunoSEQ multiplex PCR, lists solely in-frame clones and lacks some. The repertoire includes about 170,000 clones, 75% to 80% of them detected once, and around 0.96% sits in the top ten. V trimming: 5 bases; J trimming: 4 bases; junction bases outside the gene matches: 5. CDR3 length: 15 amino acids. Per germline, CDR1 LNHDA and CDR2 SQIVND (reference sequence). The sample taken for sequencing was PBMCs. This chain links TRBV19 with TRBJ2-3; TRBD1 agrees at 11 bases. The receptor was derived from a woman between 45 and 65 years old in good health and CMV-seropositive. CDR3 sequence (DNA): TGTGCCAGTAGTCCCGGGACAGGGGGGGCAGATACGCAGTATTTT. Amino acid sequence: CASSPGTGGADTQYF.